The clone carrying this T cell receptor (beta chain) was picked up many times. Its antigen remains unknown. This sample stems from a study of T cells in Graves' hyperthyroidism and ophthalmopathy. Each person with ophthalmopathy scored at least 3 on the Clinical Activity Score, reached NOSPECS grade 4 or higher, and had been ill under 3 months. The investigators amplified TCR beta CDR3 regions from RNA transcripts. First-round RT-PCR of the TCR CDR3 relied on the HTBI primer set. MiXCR, applied by TCRdb to the multiplex PCR reads, yields one record per CDR3 protein. The table lists approximately 600,000 distinct CDR3 sequences, about a fifth of them singletons. Study results and caveats: Using 13 V-J features, a model discriminated ophthalmopathy from stable hyperthyroidism.

The germline V gene encodes CDR1 SGHRS and CDR2 YFSETQ. This CDR3 spans 13 amino acids. The V end lost 2 bases, the J end lost 8 bases, and 11 bases lay between the germline ends. Input material: blood. The receptor was isolated from a man aged 30-40 years with Graves' ophthalmopathy. The rearrangement uses TRBV5-1 and TRBJ2-1; the D gene is possibly TRBD2 (6 bases). The CDR3 DNA reads TGCGCCAGCAGCTTCACGGAGGGCTATGAGCAGTTCTTC. Its translation: CASSFTEGYEQFF.